This T cell receptor beta chain appears in the sequencing data of a study of CD8 T cells in ankylosing spondylitis. The V segment lost 1 base and the J segment 3 bases; nucleotides outside the gene matches: 6. This CDR3 region has 17 residues. Study-wide results and limits: Disease-linked clones bore a CD8+ phenotype and were relatively rare in peripheral blood.

TCRdb re-called the 5' RACE reads with MiXCR, one entry per CDR3 protein. Among around 150,000 distinct CDR3 sequences listed, approximately 44% were seen once. To note about this clonotype: Its specificity is not known.

The V gene is TRBV12-3 or TRBV12-4, the J gene TRBJ2-3, with TRBD2 identical over 11 bases. Sequences were obtained from synovial fluid, either unsorted or a sorted T cell fraction (not recorded which). The receptor comes from a male donor with ankylosing spondylitis. The CDR3 spells CASSLDPLAGGTDTQYF. The CDR3 region has the DNA TGTGCCAGCAGTTTAGATCCCCTAGCGGGGGGTACAGATACGCAGTATTTT.